One and the same sample provided the 20 T cell receptor beta chains below, sequenced in a study of blood T cell repertoires in COVID-19. Here immunoSEQ multiplex PCR was the method, and the copy in TCRdb shows in-frame clones only, minus some. Of around 100,000 clones in the sample, over 70% were seen once. Material for sequencing was peripheral blood. These receptors originate from a woman aged 70-85 years with acute or convalescent COVID-19.

V usage is TRBV4-1 and J usage is TRBJ1-1, with D possibly being TRBD1 (6 bases). V was shortened by 0 bases and J by 1 base, with 12 bases between the two germline ends. The CDR3 totals 16 residues. Germline V gene sequence: CDR1 MGHRA, CDR2 YSYEKL. The CDR3 DNA reads TGCGCCAGCAGCCAAGATTGGGGGCTAAAGAACACTGAAGCTTTCTTT. It encodes CASSQDWGLKNTEAFF.

The chain links TRBV5-6 to TRBJ2-2; 9 bases align to TRBD1. The length of the CDR3 is 16 residues. V shed 1 base, J shed 2 bases, and the junction held 3 bases outside the gene matches. Germline CDR1 SGHDT, CDR2 YYEEEE. The CDR3 loop is CASSLPTGGNTGELFF. CDR3 DNA sequence: TGTGCCAGCAGCTTGCCCACAGGGGGCAACACCGGGGAGCTGTTTTTT. Full variable domain (remainder filled in from reference TRBV5-6 and TRBJ2-2): DAGVTQSPTHLIKTRGQQVTLRCSPKSGHDTVSWYQQALGQGPQFIFQYYEEEERQRGNFPDRFSGHQFPNYSSELNVNALLLGDSALYLCASSLPTGGNTGELFFGEGSRLTVL.

The chain recombines TRBV28 with TRBJ2-2, with 9 bases matching TRBD1. The V gene's germline CDR1 is MDHEN and CDR2 SYDVKM. This CDR3 contains 20 residues. Trimming cost V 3 bases and J 0 bases; bases outside gene matches: 14. The CDR3 is CASSFGWIGTGSANTGELFF. The CDR3 DNA reads as TGTGCCAGCAGTTTTGGCTGGATTGGGACAGGGTCAGCGAACACCGGGGAGCTGTTTTTT.

The gene calls are TRBV19 and TRBJ2-3; no definite D call. CDR1 LNHDA and CDR2 SQIVND come from the germline V gene (reference sequence). Between the trimmed V and J ends, which lost 6 bases and 3 bases, there was a span of 10 bases. This CDR3 is built from 13 residues. CDR3 bases: TGTGCCAGTAGGCGCCCCCTTACAGATACGCAGTATTTT. Translation: CASRRPLTDTQYF.

This clone appeared once. The rearrangement uses TRBV19 and TRBJ2-3; D is ambiguous. Germline V gene lookup returns CDR1 LNHDA and CDR2 SQIVND (reference sequence). The length of the CDR3 is 15 residues. Trimming cost V 4 bases and J 5 bases, with 16 bases left between them. CDR3 sequence reads: CASSTSGTRGDTQYF. Here the CDR3 DNA reads TGTGCCAGTAGTACAAGTGGAACTCGCGGAGATACGCAGTATTTT.

J is TRBJ2-6 and V is TRBV9, with a possible D match to TRBD1 (5 bases). The CDR3 consists of 15 residues. The V gene's germline CDR1 is SGDLS and CDR2 YYNGEE. The V end lost 2 bases, the J end lost 2 bases, and 8 bases lay between the germline ends. CDR3 sequence (DNA): TGTGCCAGCAGCGTGGAAGGGGCTGGGGCCAACGTCCTGACTTTC. This gives the protein CASSVEGAGANVLTF.

This chain uses TRBV5-1 with TRBJ2-1; 9 bases fit TRBD2. Unmatched junction bases numbered 8, after V lost 3 bases and J lost 4 bases. The CDR3 length is 16 residues. The germline CDR1 and CDR2 sequences are SGHRS and YFSETQ. CDR3 residues: CASSSPASGTYNEQFF. DNA of the CDR3: TGCGCCAGCAGCTCCCCAGCTAGCGGGACTTACAATGAGCAGTTCTTC.

A few counts support this clone. The chain joins TRBV7-2 to TRBJ2-1; TRBD2 matches at 11 bases. Germline-derived CDR1 and CDR2 are SGHTA and FQGNSA. The CDR3 contains 17 residues. The V and J ends lost 0 bases and 4 bases, in that order; junction bases with no gene match: 5. The CDR3 bases are TGTGCCAGCAGCTTAGCCTTTAGCGGGGGGGCTTACAATGAGCAGTTCTTC. Translating gives CASSLAFSGGAYNEQFF.

This clone has just a few counts. The genes are TRBV6-5 and TRBJ2-5; D might be TRBD2 (5 bases). Germline values: CDR1 MNHEY, CDR2 SVGAGI. CDR3 length equals 13 residues. V gave up 6 bases and J gave up 5 bases, with 13 bases separating them. The DNA for the CDR3 is TGTGCCAGCAGCTCTGAGGGCCTGGAGACCCAGTACTTC. The encoded protein is CASSSEGLETQYF.

The V call is TRBV19, the J call TRBJ1-5; 7 bases align to TRBD1. V gave up 3 bases and J gave up 7 bases; unmatched junction bases: 3. The CDR3 covers 13 residues. Per the germline V gene, CDR1 is LNHDA and CDR2 is SQIVND (reference sequence). The CDR3 DNA is TGTGCCAGTAGTATTCAGGGACAGCAGCCCCAGCATTTT. Amino acids: CASSIQGQQPQHF.

The chain couples TRBV12-3 or TRBV12-4 to TRBJ1-4; TRBD1 is a possible D gene (6 bases). This CDR3 has 13 amino acids. Trimming cost V 8 bases and J 4 bases, with 11 bases left between them. The CDR3 spells CASGQTINEKLFF. For the CDR3, the DNA is TGTGCCAGCGGACAGACCATTAATGAAAAACTGTTTTTT.

This clone was counted once. This chain uses TRBV14 with TRBJ2-1; 14 nucleotides line up with TRBD2. The CDR3 spans 15 residues. V gave up 4 bases and J gave up 9 bases; unmatched junction bases: 5. Germline values: CDR1 SGHDN, CDR2 FVKESK. Here the CDR3 reads CASSLGTSGSSEQFF. Here the CDR3 DNA reads TGTGCCAGCAGCCTTGGGACTAGCGGGAGCTCTGAGCAGTTCTTC.

This clone was counted a few times. The chain couples TRBV14 to TRBJ2-1; 7 positions agree with TRBD2. With V trimmed by 0 bases and J by 7 bases, 3 bases remained unmatched. There are 14 residues in the CDR3. Germline values: CDR1 SGHDN, CDR2 FVKESK. DNA of the CDR3: TGTGCCAGCAGCCAAGACCTTAGCGGGAATGAGCAGTTCTTC. Translating gives CASSQDLSGNEQFF. The variable domain in full, with the rest retrieved from reference TRBV14 and TRBJ2-1, is EAGVTQFPSHSVIEKGQTVTLRCDPISGHDNLYWYRRVMGKEIKFLLHFVKESKQDESGMPNNRFLAERTGGTYSTLKVQPAELEDSGVYFCASSQDLSGNEQFFGPGTRLTVL.

This clone was detected a few times. The chain couples TRBV10-1 to TRBJ1-1; D may be TRBD1 (6 bases). This CDR3 is 13 amino acids long. Germline CDR1 WNHNN, CDR2 SYGVQD (reference sequence). V dropped 5 bases and J dropped 5 bases, with 12 bases sitting between them. CDR3 loop: CASSLQGSTEAFF. DNA of the CDR3: TGCGCCAGCAGTTTACAGGGCTCGACTGAAGCTTTCTTT.

The chain uses TRBV5-4 and TRBJ2-7; 8 bases line up with TRBD1. The CDR3 runs 14 residues. CDR1 SGHNT and CDR2 YYREEE come from the germline V gene (reference sequence). The trim removed 3 bases at V and 3 bases at J, leaving 5 bases unmatched. The CDR3: CASSSRDRYYEQYF. The CDR3 region has the DNA TGTGCCAGCAGCTCCCGGGACAGGTACTACGAGCAGTACTTC.

The genes are TRBV19 and TRBJ2-5, with TRBD1 matching 8 bases. CDR3 length: 13 residues. CDR1 is LNHDA, CDR2 SQIVND, per germline (reference sequence). V shed 7 bases and J 4 bases; nucleotides not matched to a gene: 5. DNA for the CDR3: TGTGCCAGTACCCCAGACAGGGGAGAGACCCAGTACTTC. It encodes CASTPDRGETQYF.

The CDR3 bases are TGTGCCAGCTGGGCCTTAAATCAGCCCCAGCATTTT. The encoded protein is CASWALNQPQHF. The chain carries TRBV28 and TRBJ1-5, with D uncertain. V was cut by 8 bases and J by 4 bases, with 9 bases left in between. CDR1 and CDR2 from the germline V gene are MDHEN and SYDVKM. This CDR3 is 12 amino acids long.

This chain connects TRBV6-5 to TRBJ1-4; D is unresolved. V gave up 4 bases and J gave up 3 bases, with 9 bases separating them. Germline values: CDR1 MNHEY, CDR2 SVGAGI. This CDR3 is built from 14 residues. The CDR3 reads CASSSLSANEKLFF. The CDR3 region has the DNA TGTGCCAGCAGTTCTTTGTCGGCTAATGAAAAACTGTTTTTT.

The rearrangement uses TRBV5-4 and TRBJ2-3; D is unclear. The CDR3 extends over 14 amino acids. Germline V CDR1 and CDR2: SGHNT, YYREEE (reference sequence). Deletions cut 1 base from V and 4 bases from J, with 10 bases between. The CDR3 region is CASSLMVSPDTQYF. The CDR3 coding sequence is TGTGCCAGCAGCTTGATGGTTAGCCCAGATACGCAGTATTTT.

This clone was detected only a few times. The rearrangement joins TRBV30 to TRBJ2-1, with D perhaps matching TRBD2 (6 bases). CDR1 and CDR2 from the germline V gene are GTSNPN and SVGIG (reference sequence). CDR3 size: 14 residues. The V and J ends lost 0 bases and 7 bases respectively, with 13 bases between them. CDR3 sequence (DNA): TGTGCCTGGAGTGTCGGAACTGGGAGGAATGAGCAGTTCTTC. This sequence encodes CAWSVGTGRNEQFF.